Shown below are 17 T cell receptor beta chains from a single sample sequenced in a study of T cell repertoires in cytomegalovirus infection. TCRdb reprocessed the reads via MiXCR and lists one record per CDR3 protein. The profile covers 640,000 or so distinct CDR3 sequences, with roughly 36% appearing a single time and 15% to 20% taken by the ten largest. No antigen has been identified for these receptors. The sequencing used cultured PBMCs, collected from culture after CMV antigen stimulation. The origin of the receptors is a human donor in good health (CMV status not recorded). Some clones in this sample may be carry-over from other donors' samples.

The CDR3 region is CASSYRGGAGQPQHF. The CDR3 DNA sequence: TGTGCCAGCAGTTACCGGGGGGGGGCCGGGCAGCCCCAGCATTTT. The J gene is TRBJ1-5, the V gene TRBV6-5; tentatively, D is TRBD1 (6 bases). V lost 2 bases to trimming and J lost 7 bases, with 15 bases between them. This CDR3 comprises 15 residues. The germline CDR1 and CDR2 sequences are MNHEY and SVGAGI.

This clonotype was observed at least ten times. This chain joins TRBV7-2 and TRBJ2-1; D ambiguous. The CDR3 is 16 residues long. The V end lost 8 bases, the J end lost 0 bases, and 17 bases lay between the germline ends. Germline V lookup: CDR1 SGHTA, CDR2 FQGNSA. CDR3: CASGAGRILSYNEQFF. The CDR3 nucleotides read TGTGCCAGCGGCGCAGGACGGATACTCTCCTACAATGAGCAGTTCTTC.

The chain couples TRBV7-9 to TRBJ1-1; TRBD1 matches 7 bases. Germline CDR1 SEHNR, CDR2 FQNEAQ (reference sequence). The CDR3 covers 16 residues. The junction had 7 bases not matched to a gene; V was cut back by 2 bases and J by 1 base. CDR3 loop: CASSLRGRGSNTEAFF. The DNA for the CDR3 is TGTGCCAGCAGCTTAAGGGGGCGGGGCTCGAACACTGAAGCTTTCTTT.

V and J are TRBV7-9 and TRBJ1-4, with 10 bases identical to TRBD1. The CDR3 consists of 15 residues. Germline V gene sequence: CDR1 SEHNR, CDR2 FQNEAQ (reference sequence). J lost 8 bases, V lost 3 bases, and 6 bases had no gene match. In DNA form, the CDR3 reads TGTGCCAGCAGCTTCGCGGGACAGGGGAGGGAAAAACTGTTTTTT. Protein product: CASSFAGQGREKLFF.

The J gene is TRBJ2-2, the V gene TRBV4-1, with D perhaps matching TRBD1 (6 bases). V lost 1 base, J lost 3 bases, and 15 bases lay in between. The CDR3 sequence is 17 residues long. The germline V gene encodes CDR1 MGHRA and CDR2 YSYEKL. DNA for the CDR3: TGCGCCAGCAGCCAAGCTACGAGCGCAGGGGACACCGGGGAGCTGTTTTTT. This translates into CASSQATSAGDTGELFF.

There are a few counts of this clonotype. The chain uses TRBV28 and TRBJ1-5; TRBD1 is a possible D gene (6 bases). The length of the CDR3 is 15 residues. Trimming took 2 bases from V and 5 from J, leaving 13 bases between them. Germline CDR1 and CDR2: MDHEN and SYDVKM. CDR3: CASSLGGAGDQPQHF. The CDR3 region has the DNA TGTGCCAGCAGTTTAGGGGGGGCCGGGGATCAGCCCCAGCATTTT.

Many counts were recorded for this clonotype. The V gene is TRBV7-8, the J gene TRBJ1-4; D unclear. V was pared by 8 bases and J by 0 bases, with 7 bases between. Germline-derived CDR1 and CDR2 are SGHVS and FQNEAQ. This CDR3 spans 13 amino acids. CDR3 coding DNA: TGTGCCAGCGCCTTAGCAACTAATGAAAAACTGTTTTTT. As protein: CASALATNEKLFF.

With respect to this clonotype: One end of the junction varies from germline; a read error may be responsible. V and J are TRBV5-3 and TRBJ2-5; D possibly corresponds to TRBD2 (6 bases). TRBV5-3 is labeled an ORF, and its function is uncertain. This CDR3 has 15 residues. In DNA, the CDR3 is TGTGCCAGCAGCTCCGGGGGAGACCAGCAAGAGACCCAGTACTTC. Residues: CASSSGGDQQETQYF.

This chain uses TRBV5-1 with TRBJ1-2, with D perhaps TRBD1 (5 bases). Germline V gives CDR1 SGHRS, CDR2 YFSETQ. The CDR3 loop spans 15 amino acids. Trimming left V 0 bases short and J 2 bases short, with 11 bases between. Written as DNA, the CDR3 is TGCGCCAGCAGCTTGGATCCGGGGGTGAACTATGGCTACACCTTC. Its protein product is CASSLDPGVNYGYTF.

The chain is built from TRBV24-1 and TRBJ2-3; 7 bases map to TRBD1. CDR3 length: 16 residues. Germline-derived CDR1 and CDR2 are KGHDR and SFDVKD. The J segment lost 2 bases and the V segment lost 3 bases, leaving 7 bases of the junction unmatched. The CDR3 nucleotides read TGTGCCACCAGTGATCCCGGGACAGCCCTCACAGATACGCAGTATTTT. Translation gives CATSDPGTALTDTQYF.

This clonotype was seen at least ten times. The chain employs TRBV7-8 and TRBJ1-2, with D possibly matching TRBD1 (5 bases). V dropped 5 bases and J dropped 8 bases, with 12 bases sitting between them. The CDR3 sequence is 12 residues long. The germline V gene has CDR1 SGHVS and CDR2 FQNEAQ. CDR3 in DNA: TGTGCCAGCAGCCTAGGGGTGCGAGGCTACACCTTC. Translation gives CASSLGVRGYTF.

The rearrangement joins TRBV20-1 to TRBJ2-7; no definite D call. V was clipped by 1 base and J by 3 bases, with 10 bases between them. Germline V gene data show CDR1 as DFQATT and CDR2 as SNEGSKA (reference sequence). The CDR3 loop spans 13 amino acids. As DNA, the CDR3 is TGCAGTGCTAGAGTGGCAGTTCTCTACGAGCAGTACTTC. Amino acids: CSARVAVLYEQYF.

The chain couples TRBV20-1 to TRBJ1-6; D is ambiguous. CDR3 length: 15 residues. V dropped 3 bases and J dropped 4 bases, with 13 bases sitting between them. Germline V gene lookup returns CDR1 DFQATT and CDR2 SNEGSKA (reference sequence). CDR3 in amino acids: CSARGGRTYNSPLHF. Written as DNA, the CDR3 is TGCAGTGCTAGGGGCGGAAGAACGTATAATTCACCCCTCCACTTT.

CDR3 sequence reads: CSASRGRFNEQFF. CDR3 coding DNA: TGCAGTGCTTCCAGGGGGCGATTCAATGAGCAGTTCTTC. The chain employs TRBV20-1 and TRBJ2-1, with 8 bases identical to TRBD1. V shed 5 bases, J shed 6 bases, and the junction held 6 bases outside the gene matches. CDR1 DFQATT and CDR2 SNEGSKA come from the germline V gene (reference sequence). The CDR3 covers 13 residues.

The rearrangement uses TRBV18 and TRBJ2-5; perhaps TRBD1 as D (6 bases). The V gene lost 6 bases and the J gene lost 0 bases, with 23 bases spanning the gap. Germline-derived CDR1 and CDR2 are KGHSH and LQKENI. The CDR3 contains 18 residues. CDR3 sequence: CASSPAIQQGPNQETQYF. The DNA for the CDR3 is TGTGCCAGCTCCCCCGCAATTCAACAGGGCCCTAACCAAGAGACCCAGTACTTC.

There are a few counts of this clonotype. The chain joins TRBV7-2 to TRBJ2-3; D gene uncertain. Germline V gene sequence: CDR1 SGHTA, CDR2 FQGNSA. The CDR3 is 15 residues long. Trimming left V 5 bases short and J 1 base short, with 13 bases between. The CDR3 DNA reads TGTGCCAGCAGCCCTCCCCTACCCGGCACAGATACGCAGTATTTT. As protein: CASSPPLPGTDTQYF.

This clonotype was counted between two and nine times. The chain is built from TRBV7-2 and TRBJ2-1; TRBD2 is a possible D gene (6 bases). The V end lost 2 bases, the J end lost 1 base, and 9 bases lay between the germline ends. The germline gives CDR1 SGHTA, CDR2 FQGNSA. This CDR3 contains 15 residues. CDR3 protein: CASSLMDYSYNEQFF. CDR3 nucleotide sequence: TGTGCCAGCAGCTTAATGGACTATTCCTACAATGAGCAGTTCTTC.